Listed below are T cell receptor beta chains from one sample, sequenced in a study of cytomegalovirus exposure and HLA in healthy donors. The repertoire was sequenced with immunoSEQ multiplex PCR; TCRdb's copy has only in-frame clones and lacks some. The profile shows approximately 160,000 clones, approximately 80% of them singletons. What was sequenced was PBMCs. The receptors here all came from a woman aged 35 to 49 in good health and CMV-seropositive. CDR3s include the opening cysteine and the closing phenylalanine or tryptophan. Each record gives: clone size, V gene, J gene, D gene, CDR3 protein, CDR3 DNA. A D gene is named only where the DNA matches it firmly. Part of the rows lack a size; the others show once, few, many or a class for expanded clones.

>.|TRBV14|TRBJ2-1|TRBD2
CASSQDRGRVAGGHNEQFF
TGTGCCAGCAGCCAAGATAGGGGTCGGGTAGCGGGAGGTCACAATGAGCAGTTCTTC
>.|TRBV5-6|TRBJ1-1|.
CASSWGRGYTEAFF
TGTGCCAGCAGCTGGGGTAGGGGTTACACTGAAGCTTTCTTT
>.|TRBV7-9|TRBJ1-1|TRBD1
CASSRGQGQAFF
TGTGCCAGCAGTCGTGGACAGGGCCAAGCTTTCTTT
>.|TRBV6-6|TRBJ1-2|TRBD1
CASAAQGAIDGYTF
TGTGCCAGTGCTGCGCAGGGGGCTATTGATGGCTACACCTTC
>few|TRBV6-5|TRBJ2-1|TRBD2
CASKPGTSGDNEQFF
TGTGCCAGCAAACCCGGGACTAGCGGTGACAATGAGCAGTTCTTC
>.|TRBV6-5|TRBJ2-7|TRBD2
CASRHGLAGEQYF
TGTGCCAGCAGACACGGACTAGCGGGCGAGCAGTACTTC
>.|TRBV2|TRBJ2-3|TRBD2
CASSVSGASTDTQYF
TGTGCCAGCAGTGTAAGCGGGGCTAGCACAGATACGCAGTATTTT
>.|TRBV15|TRBJ1-2|.
CATSRVLSGEDGYTF
TGTGCCACCAGCAGGGTACTTTCGGGGGAGGATGGCTACACCTTC
>few|TRBV6-6|TRBJ1-1|.
CASSYRQISTEAFF
TGTGCCAGCAGTTATCGACAGATAAGCACTGAAGCTTTCTTT
>.|TRBV28|TRBJ2-7|.
CASRRGRNEQYF
TGTGCCAGCCGGAGGGGTCGCAACGAGCAGTACTTC
>.|TRBV2|TRBJ2-1|.
CASSSQGGSYNEQFF
TGTGCCAGCAGTTCTCAGGGTGGGTCCTACAATGAGCAGTTCTTC
>few|TRBV11-2|TRBJ2-7|.
CASSLVEGRVINEQYF
TGTGCCAGCAGCTTAGTAGAAGGGCGGGTTATCAACGAGCAGTACTTC
>.|TRBV6-5|TRBJ1-1|.
CASSYRGGNTEAFF
TGTGCCAGCAGTTACAGGGGGGGGAACACTGAAGCTTTCTTT
>.|TRBV5-4|TRBJ2-3|TRBD1
CASSLPGQTKDTQYF
TGTGCCAGCAGCTTACCGGGACAGACCAAGGATACGCAGTATTTT
>.|TRBV6-5|TRBJ1-5|.
CASSYSGEYSNQPQHF
TGTGCCAGCAGTTACTCCGGGGAGTATAGCAATCAGCCCCAGCATTTT
>.|TRBV5-4|TRBJ2-3|TRBD2
CASSLPSGGADTQYF
TGTGCCAGCAGCCTACCTAGCGGGGGAGCCGATACGCAGTATTTT
>once|TRBV6-1|TRBJ1-2|TRBD1
CASTSGTGHYGYTF
TGTGCCAGCACCTCGGGGACAGGGCACTATGGCTACACCTTC
>.|TRBV23-1|TRBJ2-1|.
CASSHPENEQFF
TGCGCCAGCAGTCACCCGGAGAATGAGCAGTTCTTC
>once|TRBV5-5|TRBJ2-7|.
CASTIYTGSGYEQYF
TGTGCCAGCACAATATACACGGGATCGGGCTACGAGCAGTACTTC
>.|TRBV7-2|TRBJ2-3|.
CASSLTPGTDTQYF
TGTGCCAGCAGCTTAACTCCCGGCACAGATACGCAGTATTTT
>.|TRBV7-9|TRBJ2-5|TRBD1
CASSPDRGHETQYF
TGTGCCAGCAGCCCGGACAGGGGGCACGAGACCCAGTACTTC
>.|TRBV25-1|TRBJ2-7|.
CASSEFPGYEQYF
TGTGCCAGCAGTGAATTCCCAGGGTACGAGCAGTACTTC
>.|TRBV5-1|TRBJ2-7|.
CASSAAGTETYEQYF
TGCGCCAGCAGCGCTGCTGGGACTGAGACCTACGAGCAGTACTTC
>.|TRBV11-2|TRBJ1-1|.
CASSLETVYTEAFF
TGTGCCAGCAGCTTAGAAACGGTATACACTGAAGCTTTCTTT
>.|TRBV9|TRBJ2-5|.
CASSVSPAEETQYF
TGTGCCAGCAGCGTAAGTCCGGCGGAGGAGACCCAGTACTTC
>.|TRBV9|TRBJ1-1|TRBD1
CASSPPGTVHTEAFF
TGTGCCAGCAGCCCCCCAGGGACAGTCCACACTGAAGCTTTCTTT
>.|TRBV10-1|TRBJ2-7|TRBD2
CASSPGLDNEQYF
TGCGCCAGCAGTCCGGGACTAGACAACGAGCAGTACTTC